A few counts support the clone carrying this TCR beta chain. This CDR3 spans 15 amino acids. The V and J ends lost 0 bases and 6 bases, in that order; junction bases with no gene match: 8. Germline V gene data show CDR1 as SGHRS and CDR2 as YFSETQ. The data derive from a study of shared clonotypes between healthy human individuals. Genomic DNA for unsorted samples was obtained from approximately 100 million PBMCs. Each PCR replicate run on unsorted PBMC took in approximately 300 ng DNA, tens of thousands of T cell genomes. DNA from unsorted PBMC was sequenced on ten immunoSEQ deep assay plates. Sequenced by immunoSEQ multiplex PCR; TCRdb stores in-frame clones only, minus some. The sample lists 400,000 to 600,000 clones; 70% to 80% were seen once.

The receptor comes from a woman aged 35 to 49 in good health. Some clones in this sample may be carry-over from other donors' samples. Sequencing input: PBMCs. This chain joins TRBV5-1 and TRBJ2-7; the match to TRBD1 covers 8 bases. As DNA, the CDR3 is TGCGCCAGCAGCTTGGAAGGGACAGGATCCCGCGAGCAGTACTTC. Amino acid sequence: CASSLEGTGSREQYF.